This T cell receptor beta chain comes out of a study of radiotherapy plus CTLA-4 blockade in lung cancer. Whole-study context: Among enrolled patients, approximately 18% responded and about 34% achieved disease control.

Each patient with chemo-refractory metastatic non-small-cell lung cancer was treated with focal radiation plus CTLA-4 blockade using ipilimumab. A word on this clone: The antigen remains unidentified.

This CDR3 spans 13 amino acids. Germline CDR1 is SNHLY and CDR2 is FYNNEI. Trimming removed 6 bases at V and 5 bases at J, with 13 bases between. Profiling relied on immunoSEQ multiplex PCR, and the TCRdb table lists in-frame clones only, not all of them. The repertoire has 81,000 or so clones, under 80% of them found once; the top ten carry about 20%. Whole-study results and caveats: Clones derived from tumor TCRs expanded in blood after radiotherapy plus ipilimumab. The authors reported that early blood T cell clone dynamics, with interferon-beta, best predicted response.

J is TRBJ2-5 and V is TRBV2; weak D call: TRBD2 (5 bases). Sequencing was performed on peripheral blood, taken from a patient treated with radiotherapy plus ipilimumab. This TCR was sampled from a human donor with non-small cell lung cancer whose response to radiotherapy plus ipilimumab could not be evaluated. Some clones in this sample may be carry-over from other donors' samples. CDR3: CASRPGRGETQYF. In DNA, the CDR3 is TGTGCCAGCAGACCGGGCCGCGGGGAGACCCAGTACTTC.